This T cell receptor (beta chain) was retrieved from a study of OX40 agonist ivuxolimab in advanced cancers. TCRdb's table, derived via immunoSEQ multiplex PCR, lists solely in-frame clones and lacks some. The sample yields 21,000 or so clones, about four fifths seen once. The germline CDR1 and CDR2 sequences are SGDLS and YYNGEE. Between the trimmed V and J ends, which lost 0 bases and 2 bases, there was a span of 12 bases. The CDR3 is made up of 15 amino acids. Patients were excluded for autoimmune disease history or systemic immunosuppression. Notes on the study in general: The CD4+ and CD8+ T cells in the blood had expanded clonally by week 6 at 0.1 to 3.0 mg/kg.

Regarding this clone: Its cognate antigen is unknown.

This sequence originates from an adult with an advanced solid tumor such as melanoma, head and neck, liver or kidney cancer. J is TRBJ2-7 and V is TRBV9; D is perhaps TRBD2 (6 bases). Sample: CD4+ or CD8+ T cells sorted from blood, taken in a trial of the OX40 agonist ivuxolimab. The CDR3 DNA is TGTGCCAGCAGCGTAGGTGGAGGGCCGGCCTACGAGCAGTACTTC. Residues: CASSVGGGPAYEQYF. The variable domain in full, with the rest retrieved from reference TRBV9 and TRBJ2-7, is DSGVTQTPKHLITATGQRVTLRCSPRSGDLSVYWYQQSLDQGLQFLIQYYNGEERAKGNILERFSAQQFPDLHSELNLSSLELGDSALYFCASSVGGGPAYEQYFGPGTRLTVT.